The 30 T cell receptor beta chains given below trace back to one sample, sequenced in a study of T-cell memory formation after mild COVID-19. TCRdb used MiXCR to reprocess the 5' RACE reads, holding one entry per CDR3 protein. There are 350,000 to 450,000 distinct CDR3 sequences in the sample; roughly 24% occur only once, and around 8.1% lies in the top ten. Sequenced: PBMCs or a T cell subset sorted from them (not recorded which). All receptors derive from an adult woman who had mild COVID-19 (a few samples of this study predate the infection). Cell type and time point are not known.

This clonotype was observed a few times. This sequence joins TRBV3-1 and TRBJ2-2; D gene unclear. The CDR3 is 15 amino acids. From germline, CDR1 is LGHDT and CDR2 YNNKEL (reference sequence). The V end lost 1 base, the J end lost 1 base, and 7 bases lay between the germline ends. The CDR3 loop is CASSQATGNTGELFF. CDR3 bases: TGTGCCAGCAGCCAAGCCACGGGGAACACCGGGGAGCTGTTTTTT. The full variable domain, with the rest looked up from reference TRBV3-1 and TRBJ2-2, is DTAVSQTPKYLVTQMGNDKSIKCEQNLGHDTMYWYKQDSKKFLKIMFSYNNKELIINETVPNRFSPKSPDKAHLNLHINSLELGDSAVYFCASSQATGNTGELFFGEGSRLTVL.

This chain connects TRBV6-4 to TRBJ2-3; TRBD2 is a possible D gene (5 bases). The V end lost 4 bases, the J end lost 4 bases, and 9 bases lay between the germline ends. The CDR3 extends over 13 amino acids. Per the germline V gene, CDR1 is MRHNA and CDR2 is SNTAGT. CDR3 DNA: TGTGCCAGCAGTGCAATACTAGCAGATACGCAGTATTTT. The encoded protein is CASSAILADTQYF.

This clonotype was counted a few times. J is TRBJ2-1 and V is TRBV27, with TRBD2 matching 10 bases. The CDR3 is made up of 15 amino acids. The junction had 5 bases not matched to a gene; V was cut back by 4 bases and J by 5 bases. In germline, CDR1 is MNHEY, CDR2 SMNVEV (reference sequence). The CDR3 is CASSSWTSGNNEQFF. CDR3 nucleotides: TGTGCCAGCAGTTCCTGGACTAGCGGAAACAATGAGCAGTTCTTC.

This clonotype was counted a few times. The chain is built from TRBV5-6 and TRBJ2-1; no clear D. CDR1 and CDR2 from the germline V gene are SGHDT and YYEEEE. This CDR3 comprises 13 residues. Trimming took off 3 bases at V and 4 bases at J, with 8 bases between the two ends. Written as DNA, the CDR3 is TGTGCCAGCAGCTCAGCCACGTACAATGAGCAGTTCTTC. Protein sequence: CASSSATYNEQFF.

The V and J genes are TRBV20-1 and TRBJ2-4, with 8 positions matching TRBD2. Germline assignment: CDR1 DFQATT and CDR2 SNEGSKA (reference sequence). With 1 base clipped from V and 3 bases from J, the junction kept 5 bases outside the gene matches. This CDR3 comprises 15 residues. CDR3 bases: TGCAGTGCTAGAGGCCCGGGGGGGAACAAAAACATTCAGTACTTC. This translates into CSARGPGGNKNIQYF.

The V gene is TRBV24-1, the J gene TRBJ2-3; D may be TRBD2 (6 bases). The CDR3 covers 17 residues. The germline V gene has CDR1 KGHDR and CDR2 SFDVKD. Between the trimmed V and J ends, which lost 4 bases and 1 base, there was a span of 17 bases. The CDR3 here is CATSDPVPGEGTDTQYF. CDR3 coding DNA: TGTGCCACCAGTGACCCAGTACCGGGAGAAGGCACAGATACGCAGTATTTT.

The V and J genes are TRBV6-5 and TRBJ2-2, with 8 bases fitting TRBD1. V shed 6 bases, J shed 7 bases, and the junction held 10 bases outside the gene matches. The CDR3 is 15 amino acids. Germline V lookup: CDR1 MNHEY, CDR2 SVGAGI. The CDR3 sequence is CASRSGTGSFGELFF. The CDR3 DNA is TGTGCCAGCAGGTCCGGGACAGGTAGTTTCGGGGAGCTGTTTTTT.

The chain has TRBV12-3 or TRBV12-4 and TRBJ1-5; no firm D call. Trimming stripped 5 bases from V and 4 bases from J, with 9 bases between. CDR3 length: 13 residues. The CDR3 sequence: CASSTPRNQPQHF. CDR3 bases: TGTGCCAGCAGTACTCCAAGAAATCAGCCCCAGCATTTT.

This chain links TRBV19 with TRBJ1-5; D unclear. Germline V lookup: CDR1 LNHDA, CDR2 SQIVND (reference sequence). The V end was cut by 5 bases, the J end by 0 bases, with 11 bases between. This CDR3 comprises 15 residues. The CDR3 here is CASSPLLYSNQPQHF. The CDR3 coding sequence is TGTGCCAGTAGTCCTCTGCTATATAGCAATCAGCCCCAGCATTTT.

This clonotype was counted only a few times. The chain couples TRBV21-1 to TRBJ1-2; the DNA was not compared with TRBD1, the D call given in the table. TRBV21-1 is flagged as a pseudogene. The CDR3 is 15 amino acids. The CDR3 sequence is CASSKAFPPSPFYTF. The CDR3 DNA follows: TGTGCCAGCAGCAAAGCCTTCCCCCCGTCCCCTTTCTACACCTTC.

The chain is built from TRBV11-3 and TRBJ2-3, with D possibly being TRBD2 (6 bases). V lost 2 bases, J lost 4 bases, and 16 bases lay in between. Germline lookup yields CDR1 SGHNT and CDR2 YENEEA. There are 16 residues in the CDR3. The CDR3 sequence is CASSLTPGLVADTQYF. CDR3 sequence (DNA): TGTGCCAGCAGCTTAACCCCGGGACTCGTCGCAGATACGCAGTATTTT.

This clonotype was seen more than once but under ten times. It may be a read error: a sequence one base away is much more abundant. Because it lacks the conserved phenylalanine or tryptophan at the end, this CDR3 is likely a read error. The chain uses TRBV7-9 and TRBJ2-1, with TRBD2 as a possible D gene (6 bases). CDR3 length equals 12 residues. Germline V gene sequence: CDR1 SEHNR, CDR2 FQNEAQ (reference sequence). V lost 5 bases, J lost 9 bases, and 11 bases lay in between. The CDR3 sequence is CASSRLGGEQFL. CDR3 in DNA: TGTGCCAGCAGCAGACTCGGGGGTGAGCAGTTCTTA.

Ten or more counts support this clonotype. The chain carries TRBV7-8 and TRBJ2-1; D is tentatively TRBD1 or TRBD2 (5 bases each). The germline V gene has CDR1 SGHVS and CDR2 FQNEAQ. V was cut by 3 bases and J by 4 bases, with 25 bases left in between. The CDR3 totals 19 residues. CDR3: CASSFVSGSLEGVYNEQFF. As DNA, the CDR3 is TGTGCCAGCAGCTTTGTCTCAGGGTCACTCGAGGGAGTTTACAATGAGCAGTTCTTC.

The CDR3 DNA reads TGTGCCAGCAGCCCGGCCCGGATTACAGGAGTCGCCTACAATGAGCAGTTCTTC. This translates into CASSPARITGVAYNEQFF. J is TRBJ2-1 and V is TRBV7-9; TRBD1 is a possible D gene (5 bases). The V and J ends lost 5 bases and 2 bases respectively, with 22 bases between them. Germline assignment: CDR1 SEHNR and CDR2 FQNEAQ (reference sequence). The CDR3 runs to 18 residues.

This clonotype was seen more than once but under ten times. The rearrangement links TRBV6-5 to TRBJ2-2; 8 nucleotides agree with TRBD2. The CDR3 runs to 16 residues. After removal of 2 bases from V and 2 bases from J, the junction contained 4 bases not matched to a gene. Germline CDR1 is MNHEY and CDR2 is SVGAGI. CDR3 sequence (DNA): TGTGCCAGCAGTTACACCGGACTAGCCAACACCGGGGAGCTGTTTTTT. It specifies CASSYTGLANTGELFF.

The chain has TRBV4-2 and TRBJ2-3; 7 nucleotides align to TRBD2. V gave up 5 bases and J gave up 9 bases; unmatched junction bases: 14. The V gene's germline CDR1 is LGHNA and CDR2 YNFKEQ. There are 15 residues in the CDR3. The CDR3 loop is CASSTPDGGTKTQYF. CDR3 DNA: TGTGCCAGCAGCACACCGGACGGGGGGACTAAGACGCAGTATTTT.

This chain links TRBV24-1 with TRBJ2-1; 8 bases are shared with TRBD1. Germline loops: CDR1 KGHDR, CDR2 SFDVKD. This CDR3 has 15 residues. V lost 4 bases and J lost 9; bases outside the gene matches: 10. DNA of the CDR3: TGTGCCACCAGTGACCCTGGACAGGGCATAAGTGAGCAGTTCTTC. It is translated as CATSDPGQGISEQFF.

CDR3 DNA: TGTGCCAGCAGCTCTAACCCCGGGGCCGACGAGCAGTACTTC. Translating it yields CASSSNPGADEQYF. The V gene is TRBV9, the J gene TRBJ2-7, with D perhaps TRBD1 or TRBD2 (5 bases each). Trimming stripped 4 bases from V and 5 bases from J, with 16 bases between. The germline CDR1 and CDR2 sequences are SGDLS and YYNGEE. The CDR3 contains 14 residues. Together with reference TRBV9 and TRBJ2-7, the CDR3 gives the full variable domain: DSGVTQTPKHLITATGQRVTLRCSPRSGDLSVYWYQQSLDQGLQFLIQYYNGEERAKGNILERFSAQQFPDLHSELNLSSLELGDSALYFCASSSNPGADEQYFGPGTRLTVT.

The chain has TRBV24-1 and TRBJ2-5; 7 bases align to TRBD1. J gave up 5 bases and V 1 base, and 3 bases lay outside the gene matches. The CDR3 loop spans 14 amino acids. Germline V gene lookup returns CDR1 KGHDR and CDR2 SFDVKD. Here the CDR3 reads CATSDFGTEETQYF. CDR3 sequence (DNA): TGTGCCACCAGTGATTTCGGGACAGAGGAGACCCAGTACTTC.

This clonotype was counted a single time. The V call is TRBV4-2, the J call TRBJ1-2; D uncertain. The germline V gene encodes CDR1 LGHNA and CDR2 YNFKEQ. The CDR3 consists of 14 residues. V shed 0 bases and J shed 1 base, with 6 bases lying between them. The CDR3 here is CASSQDYRNYGYTF. CDR3 DNA sequence: TGTGCCAGCAGCCAAGATTACCGTAACTATGGCTACACCTTC.

This clonotype turned up a few times. The chain carries TRBV20-1 and TRBJ1-3; D is uncertain. The V and J ends lost 6 bases and 7 bases respectively, with 16 bases between them. The CDR3 length is 13 residues. The germline V gene encodes CDR1 DFQATT and CDR2 SNEGSKA (reference sequence). The CDR3 is CSASIPAVNTIYF. CDR3 sequence (DNA): TGCAGTGCCTCGATACCCGCGGTGAACACCATATATTTT.

This CDR3 reads CASSQELVGLAGGYEQYF. The CDR3 coding sequence is TGCGCCAGCAGCCAAGAATTGGTAGGTCTAGCGGGAGGTTACGAGCAGTACTTC. This chain uses TRBV4-3 with TRBJ2-7; 11 bases agree with TRBD2. The CDR3 is 18 amino acids. V shed 0 bases and J 4 bases; nucleotides not matched to a gene: 11. The germline CDR1 and CDR2 sequences are LGHNA and YSLEER.

This clonotype was seen more than once but under ten times. The chain has TRBV29-1 and TRBJ1-1; 7 bases agree with TRBD1. The CDR3 sequence is 13 residues long. Trimming removed 7 bases from V and 1 base from J; junction bases left unmatched: 6. Germline-derived CDR1 and CDR2 are SQVTM and ANQGSEA. The CDR3: CSGRTGENTEAFF. The CDR3 nucleotides read TGCAGCGGGCGAACAGGGGAGAACACTGAAGCTTTCTTT.

There are a few counts of this clonotype. The chain uses TRBV10-3 and TRBJ2-3, with TRBD1 identical over 7 bases. The CDR3 has 14 amino acids. Germline loops: CDR1 ENHRY, CDR2 SYGVKD. Unmatched junction bases numbered 7, after V lost 10 bases and J lost 0 bases. The DNA of the CDR3 is TGTGCCACGCTCCGGGACAGCAGCACAGATACGCAGTATTTT. Translating it yields CATLRDSSTDTQYF.

The table lists this clonotype with a few counts. The chain is built from TRBV7-9 and TRBJ2-5, with TRBD2 identical over 10 bases. Germline V gives CDR1 SEHNR, CDR2 FQNEAQ (reference sequence). The CDR3 has 13 amino acids. Trimming took 8 bases from V and 5 from J; bases not matched to a gene: 5. CDR3 nucleotides: TGTGCCAGCGCGCTAGCGGGGGAGGAGACCCAGTACTTC. Translation gives CASALAGEETQYF.

The J gene is TRBJ2-3, the V gene TRBV7-3, with 8 bases lining up with TRBD1. Germline V gene data show CDR1 as SGHTA and CDR2 as FQGTGA. The CDR3 contains 15 residues. J lost 2 bases, V lost 6 bases, and 7 bases had no gene match. DNA for the CDR3: TGTGCCAGCAGTCCCGGGACAGGCCTCACAGATACGCAGTATTTT. Protein sequence: CASSPGTGLTDTQYF.

This clonotype was counted ten times or more. V usage is TRBV4-3 and J usage is TRBJ2-7; either TRBD1 or TRBD2 may supply D (6 bases each). Trimming took 1 base from V and 5 from J, leaving 18 bases between them. The CDR3 contains 16 residues. Germline assignment: CDR1 LGHNA and CDR2 YSLEER. The CDR3 bases are TGCGCCAGCAGCCAAGGGTCTACAGGGAGGCACCACGAGCAGTACTTC. This gives the protein CASSQGSTGRHHEQYF.

The chain uses TRBV20-1 and TRBJ1-1; no clear D. The V and J ends lost 6 bases and 3 bases respectively, with 14 bases between them. The V gene's germline CDR1 is DFQATT and CDR2 SNEGSKA (reference sequence). There are 13 residues in the CDR3. The CDR3 spells CSAPPWGDTEAFF. The CDR3 DNA sequence: TGCAGTGCCCCCCCCTGGGGAGACACTGAAGCTTTCTTT.

V is TRBV11-3 and J is TRBJ2-3; D possibly uses TRBD1 or TRBD2 (6 bases each). The CDR3 is made up of 17 amino acids. V gave up 4 bases and J gave up 2 bases, with 19 bases separating them. The germline gives CDR1 SGHNT, CDR2 YENEEA. The CDR3 DNA is TGTGCCAGCAGCTCACTTTGGGGGCGGGACAACACAGATACGCAGTATTTT. Its translation: CASSSLWGRDNTDTQYF.

This clonotype has just a few counts. This sequence joins TRBV5-8 and TRBJ2-1; no clear D. Trimming removed 4 bases from V and 1 base from J, with 6 bases in between. The CDR3 sequence is 13 residues long. The germline CDR1 and CDR2 sequences are SGHTS and YDEGEE. CDR3 amino acids: CASSDGSYNEQFF. The DNA of the CDR3 is TGTGCCAGCAGCGACGGGTCCTACAATGAGCAGTTCTTC. Using reference TRBV5-8 and TRBJ2-1 for the parts outside the CDR3, the full variable domain is EAGVTQSPTHLIKTRGQQATLRCSPISGHTSVYWYQQALGLGLQFLLWYDEGEERNRGNFPPRFSGRQFPNYSSELNVNALELEDSALYLCASSDGSYNEQFFGPGTRLTVL.